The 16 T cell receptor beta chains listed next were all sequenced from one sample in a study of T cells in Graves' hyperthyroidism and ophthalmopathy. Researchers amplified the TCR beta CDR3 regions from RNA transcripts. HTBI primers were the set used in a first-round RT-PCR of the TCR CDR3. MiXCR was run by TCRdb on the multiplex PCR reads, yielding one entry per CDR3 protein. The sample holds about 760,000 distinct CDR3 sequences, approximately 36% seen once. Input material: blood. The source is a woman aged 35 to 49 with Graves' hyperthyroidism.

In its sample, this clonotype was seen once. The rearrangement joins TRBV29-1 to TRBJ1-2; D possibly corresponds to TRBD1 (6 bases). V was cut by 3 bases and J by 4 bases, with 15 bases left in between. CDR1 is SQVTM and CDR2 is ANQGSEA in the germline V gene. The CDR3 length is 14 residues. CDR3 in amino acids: CSVDDGGSSYGYTF. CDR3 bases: TGCAGCGTTGACGACGGGGGCTCTAGCTATGGCTACACCTTC.

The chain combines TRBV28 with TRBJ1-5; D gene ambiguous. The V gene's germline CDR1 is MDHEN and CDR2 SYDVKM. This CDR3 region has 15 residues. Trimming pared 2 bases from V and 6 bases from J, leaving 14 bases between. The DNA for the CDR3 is TGTGCCAGCAGTTTACCCGCGGATCGGGGTCAGCCCCAGCATTTT. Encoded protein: CASSLPADRGQPQHF.

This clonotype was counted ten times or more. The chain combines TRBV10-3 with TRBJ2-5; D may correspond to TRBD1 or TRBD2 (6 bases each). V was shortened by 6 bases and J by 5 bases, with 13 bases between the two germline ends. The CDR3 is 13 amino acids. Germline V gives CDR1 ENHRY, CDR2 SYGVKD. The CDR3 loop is CAIRSEGGETQYF. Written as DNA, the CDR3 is TGTGCCATCAGGTCGGAGGGGGGTGAGACCCAGTACTTC.

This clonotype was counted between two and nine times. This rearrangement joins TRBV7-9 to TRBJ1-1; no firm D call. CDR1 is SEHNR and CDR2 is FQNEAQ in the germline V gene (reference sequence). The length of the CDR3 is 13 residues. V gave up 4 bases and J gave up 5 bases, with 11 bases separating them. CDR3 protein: CASSSPRDTEAFF. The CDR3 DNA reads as TGTGCCAGCAGCTCCCCGCGGGATACTGAAGCTTTCTTT.

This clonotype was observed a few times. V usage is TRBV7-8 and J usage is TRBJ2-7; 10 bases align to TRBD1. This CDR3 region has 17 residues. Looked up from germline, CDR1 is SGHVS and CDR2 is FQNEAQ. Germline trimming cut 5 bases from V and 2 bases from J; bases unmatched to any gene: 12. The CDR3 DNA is TGTGCCAGCAGCGCCCACTTCGGACAGGGGGAGACCTACGAGCAGTACTTC. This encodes CASSAHFGQGETYEQYF.

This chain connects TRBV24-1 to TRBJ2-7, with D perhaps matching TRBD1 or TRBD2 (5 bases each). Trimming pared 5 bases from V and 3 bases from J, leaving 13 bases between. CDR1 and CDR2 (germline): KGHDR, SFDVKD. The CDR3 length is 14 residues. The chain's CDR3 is CATSAPGTYYEQYF. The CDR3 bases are TGTGCCACCAGTGCCCCCGGGACCTACTACGAGCAGTACTTC.

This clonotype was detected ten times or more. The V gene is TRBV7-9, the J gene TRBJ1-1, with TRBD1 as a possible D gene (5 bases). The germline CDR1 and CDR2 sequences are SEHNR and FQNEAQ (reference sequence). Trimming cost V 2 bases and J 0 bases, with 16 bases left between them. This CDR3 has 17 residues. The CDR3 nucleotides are TGTGCCAGCAGCTTAAGCAGGGCGACAAGCATGAACACTGAAGCTTTCTTT. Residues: CASSLSRATSMNTEAFF.

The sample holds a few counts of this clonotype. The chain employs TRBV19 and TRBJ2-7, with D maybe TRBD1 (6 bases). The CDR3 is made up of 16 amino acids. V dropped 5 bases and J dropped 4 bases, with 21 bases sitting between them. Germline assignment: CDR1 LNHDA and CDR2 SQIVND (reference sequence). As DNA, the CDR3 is TGTGCCAGTAGTGGACACGTACTGGACAGCAAATACGAGCAGTACTTC. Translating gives CASSGHVLDSKYEQYF.

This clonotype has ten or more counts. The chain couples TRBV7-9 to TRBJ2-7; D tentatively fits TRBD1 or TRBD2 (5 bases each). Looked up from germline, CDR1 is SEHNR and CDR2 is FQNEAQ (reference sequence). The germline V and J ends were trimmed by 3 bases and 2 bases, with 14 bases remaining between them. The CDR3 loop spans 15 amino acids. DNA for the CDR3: TGTGCCAGCAGCTTTGTCGAGGGGCTCGCCTACGAGCAGTACTTC. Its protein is CASSFVEGLAYEQYF.

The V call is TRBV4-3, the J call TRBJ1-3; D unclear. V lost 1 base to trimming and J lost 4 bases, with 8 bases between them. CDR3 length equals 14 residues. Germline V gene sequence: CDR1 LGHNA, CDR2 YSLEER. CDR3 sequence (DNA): TGCGCCAGCAGCCAAGTTAACGGAGGAAACACCATATATTTT. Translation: CASSQVNGGNTIYF.

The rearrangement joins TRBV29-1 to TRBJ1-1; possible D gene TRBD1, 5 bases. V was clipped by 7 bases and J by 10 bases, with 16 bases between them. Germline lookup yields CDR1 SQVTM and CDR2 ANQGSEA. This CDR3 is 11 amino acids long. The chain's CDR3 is CSGLVRGRAFF. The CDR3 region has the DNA TGCAGCGGCCTGGTTAGGGGAAGAGCTTTCTTT.

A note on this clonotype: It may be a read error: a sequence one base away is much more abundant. DNA of the CDR3: TGTGCCAGCACCGCGGGGGGTAACACTGAAGCTTTCTTT. Translated: CASTAGGNTEAFF. V is TRBV2 and J is TRBJ1-1; tentative D call: TRBD1 (5 bases). There are 13 residues in the CDR3. V was trimmed by 7 bases and J by 2 bases, leaving 11 bases between them. The germline V gene encodes CDR1 SNHLY and CDR2 FYNNEI. Full variable domain (outside the CDR3, taken from reference TRBV2 and TRBJ1-1): EPEVTQTPSHQVTQMGQEVILRCVPISNHLYFYWYRQILGQKVEFLVSFYNNEISEKSEIFDDQFSVERPDGSNFTLKIRSTKLEDSAMYFCASTAGGNTEAFFGQGTRLTVV.

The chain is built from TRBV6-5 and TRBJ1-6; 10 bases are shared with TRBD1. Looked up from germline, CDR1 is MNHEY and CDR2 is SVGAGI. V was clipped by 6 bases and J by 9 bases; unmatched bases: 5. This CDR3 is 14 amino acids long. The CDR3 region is CASRTGQGISPLHF. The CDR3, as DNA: TGTGCCAGCAGAACGGGACAGGGGATTTCACCCCTCCACTTT.

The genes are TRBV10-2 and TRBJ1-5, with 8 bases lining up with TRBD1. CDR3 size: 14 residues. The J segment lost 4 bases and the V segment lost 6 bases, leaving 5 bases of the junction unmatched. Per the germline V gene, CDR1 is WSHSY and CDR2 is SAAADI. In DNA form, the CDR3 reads TGCGCCAGCAGGGCCAGGGGGCGAAATCAGCCCCAGCATTTT. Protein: CASRARGRNQPQHF.

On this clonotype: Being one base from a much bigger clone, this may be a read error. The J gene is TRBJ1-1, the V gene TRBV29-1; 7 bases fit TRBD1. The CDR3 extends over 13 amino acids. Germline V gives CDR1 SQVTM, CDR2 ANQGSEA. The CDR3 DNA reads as TGCAGCGTGTCACAGGGGTATAACACTGGAGCTTTCTTT. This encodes CSVSQGYNTGAFF.

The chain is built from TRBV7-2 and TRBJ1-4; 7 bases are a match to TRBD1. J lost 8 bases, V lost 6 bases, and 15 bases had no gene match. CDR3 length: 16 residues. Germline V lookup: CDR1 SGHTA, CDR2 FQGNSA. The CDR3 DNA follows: TGTGCCAGCAGACGACTAAGGGGGCGGCGTGGGGAAAAACTGTTTTTT. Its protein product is CASRRLRGRRGEKLFF.